The 30 T cell receptor beta chains given below trace back to one sample, sequenced in a study of T-cell reconstitution after alpha-beta-depleted transplantation in children. Construction of the TCRbeta library involved unique molecular identifiers. From the PCR reads, TCRdb called clonotypes with MiXCR, one entry per CDR3 protein. This table has hundreds of thousands of distinct CDR3 sequences, about an eighth appearing once. This specimen was PBMCs, mostly from graft donor cells, taken 360 days after TCRalphabeta/CD19-depleted stem cell transplant. These receptors all come from a male patient younger than 18 who had a stem cell transplant for acute myeloid leukemia, so the T cells may come from the graft donor.

This chain connects TRBV3-1 to TRBJ2-6; 9 nucleotides agree with TRBD1. Unmatched junction bases numbered 6, after V lost 4 bases and J lost 2 bases. Germline V gene data show CDR1 as LGHDT and CDR2 as YNNKEL (reference sequence). The CDR3 spans 17 residues. The CDR3, as DNA: TGTGCCAGCAGCCCGATTCACAGGGGGCCTGGGGCCAACGTCCTGACTTTC. Its translation: CASSPIHRGPGANVLTF.

The V and J genes are TRBV28 and TRBJ2-2, with D uncertain. Germline V lookup: CDR1 MDHEN, CDR2 SYDVKM. The CDR3 is 14 amino acids. Trimming shortened V by 3 bases and J by 7 bases, and 12 bases separated the two germline ends. The CDR3: CASSFRADGGELFF. CDR3 coding DNA: TGTGCCAGCAGTTTTAGGGCCGACGGCGGGGAGCTGTTTTTT.

This clonotype occurred many times. This chain joins TRBV11-3 and TRBJ2-3; D possibly corresponds to TRBD1 (5 bases). The CDR3 has 14 residues. From germline, CDR1 is SGHNT and CDR2 YENEEA. The V end lost 4 bases, the J end lost 0 bases, and 8 bases lay between the germline ends. The CDR3 bases are TGTGCCAGCAGCTCCGGACATAGCACAGATACGCAGTATTTT. Translation gives CASSSGHSTDTQYF.

For the CDR3, the DNA is TGTGCCAGCAGGAGAAGCAATCTAGCGGGAGGGCGCACAGATACGCAGTATTTT. Translation: CASRRSNLAGGRTDTQYF. The J gene is TRBJ2-3, the V gene TRBV2; 12 positions match TRBD2. The junction had 11 bases not matched to a gene; V was cut back by 6 bases and J by 1 base. CDR3 length: 18 amino acids. Germline CDR1 reads SNHLY; CDR2 reads FYNNEI. The full variable domain, with the rest looked up from reference TRBV2 and TRBJ2-3, is EPEVTQTPSHQVTQMGQEVILRCVPISNHLYFYWYRQILGQKVEFLVSFYNNEISEKSEIFDDQFSVERPDGSNFTLKIRSTKLEDSAMYFCASRRSNLAGGRTDTQYFGPGTRLTVL.

The chain employs TRBV29-1 and TRBJ2-5; D call uncertain. The CDR3 sequence is 12 residues long. V was pared by 3 bases and J by 2 bases, with 7 bases between. Per the germline V gene, CDR1 is SQVTM and CDR2 is ANQGSEA. The CDR3 region has the DNA TGCAGCGTTGACTGGCAGCAAGAGACCCAGTACTTC. It yields the protein CSVDWQQETQYF. Full variable domain (outside the CDR3, taken from reference TRBV29-1 and TRBJ2-5): SAVISQKPSRDICQRGTSLTIQCQVDSQVTMMFWYRQQPGQSLTLIATANQGSEATYESGFVIDKFPISRPNLTFSTLTVSNMSPEDSSIYLCSVDWQQETQYFGPGTRLLVL.

V and J are TRBV12-3 or TRBV12-4 and TRBJ2-4; a weak D match, TRBD1 (5 bases). Deletions cut 5 bases from V and 0 bases from J, with 20 bases between. This CDR3 contains 18 residues. The CDR3 loop is CASSERLKGPLAKNIQYF. The DNA of the CDR3 is TGTGCCAGCAGTGAGCGATTAAAGGGGCCTCTAGCCAAAAACATTCAGTACTTC.

The chain uses TRBV29-1 and TRBJ1-4; D unclear. V was pared by 6 bases and J by 5 bases, with 10 bases between. Germline-derived CDR1 and CDR2 are SQVTM and ANQGSEA. The CDR3 spans 12 residues. CDR3 in amino acids: CSVFWENEKLFF. For the CDR3, the DNA is TGCAGCGTATTCTGGGAAAATGAAAAACTGTTTTTT.

The V call is TRBV29-1, the J call TRBJ2-7; 11 nucleotides align to TRBD1. The ends lost 2 bases at V and 3 bases at J; junction bases unmatched: 15. Germline V gives CDR1 SQVTM, CDR2 ANQGSEA. The CDR3 extends over 18 amino acids. In nucleotides, the CDR3 is TGCAGCGTTGAATTACAGGGACAGGGGGACCAAAAGGACTACGAGCAGTACTTC. As protein: CSVELQGQGDQKDYEQYF.

This clonotype was seen at least ten times. The chain links TRBV7-9 to TRBJ2-3, with D unclear. V lost 2 bases, J lost 6 bases, and 6 bases lay in between. CDR3 length: 12 residues. The germline V gene has CDR1 SEHNR and CDR2 FQNEAQ (reference sequence). The CDR3 region is CASSLNRDTQYF. The CDR3 nucleotides are TGTGCCAGCAGCTTAAACCGTGATACGCAGTATTTT.

This clonotype was observed a few times. Here the CDR3 reads CASSMGRILPNTGELFF. CDR3 DNA sequence: TGTGCCAGTAGTATGGGACGGATCCTCCCGAACACCGGGGAGCTGTTTTTT. V gene TRBV19 combines with J gene TRBJ2-2, with D perhaps assigned TRBD1 or TRBD2 (5 bases each). The CDR3 consists of 17 residues. V was pared by 3 bases and J by 0 bases, with 14 bases between. Germline V gene lookup returns CDR1 LNHDA and CDR2 SQIVND (reference sequence).

The rearrangement links TRBV7-9 to TRBJ1-5; D perhaps matches TRBD1 (6 bases). The CDR3 loop spans 15 amino acids. Germline CDR1 and CDR2: SEHNR and FQNEAQ (reference sequence). V lost 1 base and J lost 2, with 9 bases in between. CDR3 nucleotides: TGTGCCAGCAGCTTAGGGGGACACCGCAATCAGCCCCAGCATTTT. Its protein is CASSLGGHRNQPQHF.

The chain couples TRBV20-1 to TRBJ2-4; D is uncertain. The CDR3 extends over 11 amino acids. Germline loops: CDR1 DFQATT, CDR2 SNEGSKA (reference sequence). Trimming took 5 bases from V and 8 from J, leaving 10 bases between them. CDR3 bases: TGCAGTGCTCTCCCTCTGGACATTCAGTACTTC. It is translated as CSALPLDIQYF.

This chain connects TRBV9 to TRBJ2-6; D is undetermined. This CDR3 comprises 12 residues. V was trimmed by 2 bases and J by 13 bases, leaving 10 bases between them. Germline V CDR1 and CDR2: SGDLS, YYNGEE. CDR3 residues: CASSVYIGVLTF. CDR3 DNA sequence: TGTGCCAGCAGCGTCTACATCGGGGTCCTGACTTTC.

This clonotype was seen only a few times. CDR3 protein: CASSLVGLEQYF. CDR3 sequence (DNA): TGTGCCAGCAGCTTAGTTGGCCTCGAGCAGTACTTC. The V and J genes are TRBV7-2 and TRBJ2-7; no reliable D call. Germline assignment: CDR1 SGHTA and CDR2 FQGNSA. There are 12 residues in the CDR3. Trimming pared 1 base from V and 6 bases from J, leaving 7 bases between. Full variable domain (outside the CDR3, taken from reference TRBV7-2 and TRBJ2-7): GAGVSQSPSNKVTEKGKDVELRCDPISGHTALYWYRQSLGQGLEFLIYFQGNSAPDKSGLPSDRFSAERTGGSVSTLTIQRTQQEDSAVYLCASSLVGLEQYFGPGTRLTVT.

The V and J genes are TRBV28 and TRBJ1-3; D gene ambiguous. V was shortened by 10 bases and J by 0 bases, with 10 bases between the two germline ends. This CDR3 comprises 13 residues. Germline lookup yields CDR1 MDHEN and CDR2 SYDVKM. CDR3 in DNA: TGTGCCACCCGGACTAGCTCTGGAAACACCATATATTTT. It is translated as CATRTSSGNTIYF.

This clonotype was seen only a few times. This rearrangement joins TRBV5-1 to TRBJ1-5, with 10 bases fitting TRBD1. The junction had 5 bases not matched to a gene; V was cut back by 4 bases and J by 7 bases. This CDR3 has 14 amino acids. The germline V gene encodes CDR1 SGHRS and CDR2 YFSETQ. CDR3 residues: CASSMDRGRQPQHF. In DNA, the CDR3 is TGCGCCAGCAGCATGGACAGGGGGAGGCAGCCCCAGCATTTT. Looking up the rest from reference TRBV5-1 and TRBJ1-5 gives the full variable domain: KAGVTQTPRYLIKTRGQQVTLSCSPISGHRSVSWYQQTPGQGLQFLFEYFSETQRNKGNFPGRFSGRQFSNSRSEMNVSTLELGDSALYLCASSMDRGRQPQHFGDGTRLSIL.

The chain joins TRBV4-3 to TRBJ2-1, with 8 bases fitting TRBD2. J was trimmed by 4 bases and V by 3 bases; bases with no gene match: 5. The CDR3 contains 15 residues. Germline CDR1 LGHNA, CDR2 YSLEER. The CDR3 protein is CASSQREVVYNEQFF. The CDR3 DNA is TGCGCCAGCAGCCAGCGGGAGGTCGTGTACAATGAGCAGTTCTTC.

The sample holds a few counts of this clonotype. The chain employs TRBV28 and TRBJ1-6; 9 positions match TRBD1. CDR3 size: 16 residues. Germline CDR1 MDHEN, CDR2 SYDVKM. After removal of 5 bases from V and 7 bases from J, the junction contained 9 bases not matched to a gene. The CDR3: CASSIVSGQGNSPLHF. The CDR3 DNA sequence: TGTGCCAGCAGTATCGTCTCGGGACAGGGAAATTCACCCCTCCACTTT.

The chain employs TRBV20-1 and TRBJ1-5, with no clear D. Trimming took off 6 bases at V and 5 bases at J, with 11 bases between the two ends. The germline V gene has CDR1 DFQATT and CDR2 SNEGSKA (reference sequence). The CDR3 contains 12 residues. CDR3 sequence: CSASTVYQPQHF. The CDR3 DNA reads TGCAGTGCCTCTACAGTATATCAGCCCCAGCATTTT.

This clonotype appeared many times. Mismatch with germline at one junction end may stem from a read error. The chain recombines TRBV28 with TRBJ2-7, with 7 bases lining up with TRBD1. The CDR3 loop spans 13 amino acids. The germline gives CDR1 MDHEN, CDR2 SYDVKM. The CDR3, as DNA: TGTGCCAGCAGTTTGTTCGACAGGGTTAGGGCAAACTTC. It encodes CASSLFDRVRANF.

V usage is TRBV12-3 or TRBV12-4 and J usage is TRBJ2-7; 10 bases fit TRBD1. The CDR3 covers 17 residues. Trimming removed 5 bases from V and 3 bases from J; junction bases left unmatched: 13. The CDR3 spells CASSPGQGVGLSYEQYF. In nucleotides, the CDR3 is TGTGCCAGCAGTCCAGGACAGGGGGTGGGTCTCAGCTACGAGCAGTACTTC.

The chain carries TRBV7-2 and TRBJ2-7, with 7 bases fitting TRBD1. Germline V CDR1 and CDR2: SGHTA, FQGNSA. The CDR3 extends over 16 amino acids. Germline trimming cut 2 bases from V and 2 bases from J; bases unmatched to any gene: 9. CDR3 sequence reads: CASSLPSGQVTYEQYF. For the CDR3, the DNA is TGTGCCAGCAGCTTACCATCTGGACAGGTTACCTACGAGCAGTACTTC.

The J gene is TRBJ2-1, the V gene TRBV28, with D perhaps given as TRBD1 or TRBD2 (7 bases each). The CDR3 has 15 residues. Germline V lookup: CDR1 MDHEN, CDR2 SYDVKM. With 3 bases removed from V and 9 bases from J, the gap between germline ends came to 18 bases. The CDR3 nucleotides are TGTGCCAGCAGTTTCCCCCAACAGGGGAGGGGTGAGCAGTTCTTC. Translated, it gives CASSFPQQGRGEQFF.

This clonotype was counted between two and nine times. This chain uses TRBV29-1 with TRBJ1-1; the D is unclear. V lost 5 bases, J lost 4 bases, and 14 bases lay in between. Germline V lookup: CDR1 SQVTM, CDR2 ANQGSEA. The CDR3 is made up of 13 amino acids. In DNA form, the CDR3 reads TGCAGCGTTCAACGGAGCGAGGGCACTGAAGCTTTCTTT. Amino acids: CSVQRSEGTEAFF.

This chain uses TRBV20-1 with TRBJ2-5; 9 nucleotides match TRBD1. From germline, CDR1 is DFQATT and CDR2 SNEGSKA (reference sequence). CDR3 length equals 14 residues. The V gene end was trimmed by 6 bases and the J gene end by 5 bases; junction bases not matched to a gene: 10. The CDR3 DNA is TGCAGTGCGGCGCCGGGACAGGGATTGGAGACCCAGTACTTC. Translated: CSAAPGQGLETQYF.

This clonotype appeared a few times. This rearrangement joins TRBV12-5 to TRBJ2-4; tentatively, D is TRBD2 (7 bases). CDR3 size: 16 residues. V lost 6 bases and J lost 3, with 18 bases in between. Germline-derived CDR1 and CDR2 are LGHNT and FRNRAP. The CDR3, as DNA: TGTGCTAGTGGCCCGGTGGGGGGGCCCTACAAAAACATTCAGTACTTC. Protein product: CASGPVGGPYKNIQYF.

The table lists this clonotype with many counts. The gene calls are TRBV28 and TRBJ2-7; the D gene could be TRBD1 or TRBD2 (5 bases each). Trimming took 7 bases from V and 3 from J, leaving 16 bases between them. Germline loops: CDR1 MDHEN, CDR2 SYDVKM. CDR3 length equals 14 residues. The CDR3 sequence: CASNTGRGLYEQYF. CDR3 sequence (DNA): TGTGCCAGCAATACGGGACGTGGACTCTACGAGCAGTACTTC.

This clonotype was detected many times. The gene calls are TRBV20-1 and TRBJ2-7, with 10 bases fitting TRBD2. V was pared by 1 base and J by 4 bases, with 10 bases of the junction left unmatched. Germline CDR1 reads DFQATT; CDR2 reads SNEGSKA (reference sequence). The CDR3 is made up of 16 amino acids. The CDR3 spells CSARVGGLAGGYEQYF. The DNA of the CDR3 is TGCAGTGCTAGAGTCGGAGGGTTAGCGGGAGGTTACGAGCAGTACTTC.

This chain connects TRBV20-1 to TRBJ1-4; weak D call: TRBD1 (6 bases). The CDR3 is 15 residues long. V was trimmed by 3 bases and J by 2 bases, leaving 13 bases between them. Germline CDR1 reads DFQATT; CDR2 reads SNEGSKA (reference sequence). CDR3 nucleotides: TGCAGTGCTAGGGCGAAAGGGGGGACTAATGAAAAACTGTTTTTT. Its protein is CSARAKGGTNEKLFF.

This clonotype was detected a few times. Its ends do not fully match the called genes, so a read error is possible. V and J are TRBV7-7 and TRBJ2-2; D possibly uses TRBD1 or TRBD2 (6 bases each). There are 15 residues in the CDR3. In germline, CDR1 is SSHAT, CDR2 FNYEAQ (reference sequence). CDR3 nucleotides: TGTGCTAGCAGCTTAAGGGGGGCCGGCACCGGGGAGCTGTTTTTT. Translating it yields CASSLRGAGTGELFF.